The 24 T cell receptor beta chains below were found in one sample sequenced in a study of blood T cells in healthy people across ages. Combining a sample-barcoded 5' primer with a J-beta primer mix, a second PCR ran for 7 to 11 cycles. Using its own MiXCR run on the 5' RACE reads, TCRdb lists one record per CDR3 protein. The repertoire holds nearly 800,000 distinct CDR3 sequences, with roughly 50% as singletons. Sequenced sample: blood. Receptors were obtained from a man aged 35 to 55 in good health.

The chain couples TRBV7-9 to TRBJ2-3; 7 nucleotides match TRBD1. Germline V lookup: CDR1 SEHNR, CDR2 FQNEAQ (reference sequence). The CDR3 length is 15 residues. J lost 2 bases, V lost 6 bases, and 8 bases had no gene match. DNA for the CDR3: TGTGCCAGCAGTTCTACAGGGGTTTTCACAGATACGCAGTATTTT. It encodes CASSSTGVFTDTQYF.

V gene TRBV9 combines with J gene TRBJ2-5; 12 bases map to TRBD1. The J segment lost 5 bases and the V segment lost 5 bases, leaving 16 bases of the junction unmatched. Germline V gives CDR1 SGDLS, CDR2 YYNGEE. The CDR3 is 18 amino acids. DNA for the CDR3: TGTGCCAGCAGTAGTCACCGGGACAGGGGGCGCGTGGGGGAGACCCAGTACTTC. It is translated as CASSSHRDRGRVGETQYF.

The chain joins TRBV6-1 to TRBJ2-3; TRBD2 agrees at 10 bases. From germline, CDR1 is MNHNS and CDR2 SASEGT. V shed 5 bases, J shed 2 bases, and the junction held 10 bases outside the gene matches. The CDR3 is 17 residues long. CDR3 sequence: CASSPPSSGRFTDTQYF. The CDR3 DNA is TGTGCCAGCAGTCCCCCCAGTAGCGGGAGGTTCACAGATACGCAGTATTTT.

The V and J genes are TRBV7-2 and TRBJ2-7, with 11 positions matching TRBD2. Germline values: CDR1 SGHTA, CDR2 FQGNSA. J was trimmed by 0 bases and V by 4 bases; bases with no gene match: 2. The CDR3 extends over 15 amino acids. The CDR3 here is CASSYSGGDSYEQYF. Written as DNA, the CDR3 is TGTGCCAGCAGCTATAGCGGGGGGGACTCCTACGAGCAGTACTTC.

This chain joins TRBV4-2 and TRBJ2-3; D remains unclear. This CDR3 is built from 13 residues. Germline loops: CDR1 LGHNA, CDR2 YNFKEQ. The germline V and J ends were trimmed by 4 bases and 2 bases, with 7 bases remaining between them. The chain's CDR3 is CASSLQITDTQYF. CDR3 bases: TGTGCCAGCAGCCTACAAATCACAGATACGCAGTATTTT.

V and J are TRBV12-3 or TRBV12-4 and TRBJ1-2, with D possibly TRBD1 on 5 matching bases. The CDR3 totals 14 residues. Trimming removed 4 bases at V and 5 bases at J, with 14 bases between. The CDR3 reads CASSYPGTAYGYTF. DNA for the CDR3: TGTGCCAGCAGTTACCCCGGGACGGCTTATGGCTACACCTTC.

The V and J genes are TRBV6-1 and TRBJ2-7; D is unclear. Germline CDR1 is MNHNS and CDR2 is SASEGT. The CDR3 covers 15 residues. Deletions cut 6 bases from V and 2 bases from J, with 17 bases between. The CDR3 region has the DNA TGTGCCAGCAGCCAAATGCAGAACTCCGCCTACGAGCAGTACTTC. Translating it yields CASSQMQNSAYEQYF.

This rearrangement joins TRBV4-1 to TRBJ2-5, with 8 positions matching TRBD2. This CDR3 spans 17 amino acids. V lost 1 base and J lost 5; bases outside the gene matches: 12. CDR1 and CDR2 (germline): MGHRA, YSYEKL. The chain's CDR3 is CASSQVSSREEEETQYF. The DNA of the CDR3 is TGCGCCAGCAGCCAAGTGTCGTCGCGGGAGGAGGAGGAGACCCAGTACTTC.

This sequence joins TRBV6-1 and TRBJ2-3, with D possibly being TRBD2 (6 bases). The CDR3 length is 16 residues. Deletions cut 0 bases from V and 2 bases from J, with 12 bases between. CDR1 and CDR2 (germline): MNHNS, SASEGT. CDR3: CASSEAEGTHTDTQYF. In DNA, the CDR3 is TGTGCCAGCAGTGAAGCGGAGGGGACCCACACAGATACGCAGTATTTT.

V usage is TRBV4-2 and J usage is TRBJ2-7; TRBD2 might be the D (6 bases). Germline V gene lookup returns CDR1 LGHNA and CDR2 YNFKEQ. V lost 0 bases, J lost 7 bases, and 22 bases lay in between. There are 17 residues in the CDR3. The CDR3 DNA is TGTGCCAGCAGCCAAGATCAAGGTACGGCACCCGCGGGGGAGCAGTACTTC. This translates into CASSQDQGTAPAGEQYF.

The CDR3 DNA reads TGTGCCAGCGAGGGACAGGGGCTCTACGAGCAGTACTTC. Protein product: CASEGQGLYEQYF. V and J are TRBV5-8 and TRBJ2-7; 10 nucleotides agree with TRBD1. The CDR3 has 13 amino acids. V was clipped by 7 bases and J by 3 bases; unmatched bases: 4. The V gene's germline CDR1 is SGHTS and CDR2 YDEGEE.

In its sample, this clonotype was seen a few times. The V and J genes are TRBV9 and TRBJ2-1; D might be TRBD2 (6 bases). This CDR3 has 14 amino acids. V dropped 3 bases and J dropped 7 bases, with 14 bases sitting between them. Per the germline V gene, CDR1 is SGDLS and CDR2 is YYNGEE. The DNA of the CDR3 is TGTGCCAGCAGCGCCGGTGGACTATCGAATGAGCAGTTCTTC. Amino acids: CASSAGGLSNEQFF.

The chain couples TRBV24-1 to TRBJ2-5; D is possibly TRBD2 (5 bases). Trimming cost V 4 bases and J 4 bases, with 15 bases left between them. Germline V gene lookup returns CDR1 KGHDR and CDR2 SFDVKD. The CDR3 has 15 residues. CDR3 in DNA: TGTGCCACCAGTGACAAAACTAGGCTTGTAGAGACCCAGTACTTC. This codes for CATSDKTRLVETQYF.

Comments on this clonotype: One junction end disagrees with the germline gene, perhaps due to a read error. The gene calls are TRBV12-3 or TRBV12-4 and TRBJ1-1; 7 bases are shared with TRBD1. The CDR3 is 17 residues long. This CDR3 is CAGSFFPRQGLNTEAFF. In nucleotides, the CDR3 is TGTGCCGGCAGTTTTTTCCCCCGACAGGGTCTAAACACTGAAGCTTTCTTT.

The V and J genes are TRBV6-5 and TRBJ1-6, with 7 bases aligning to TRBD1. Looked up from germline, CDR1 is MNHEY and CDR2 is SVGAGI. With 4 bases clipped from V and 4 bases from J, the junction kept 16 bases outside the gene matches. CDR3 length: 19 residues. The CDR3 here is CASSLTGTDLLKYNSPLHF. The CDR3, as DNA: TGTGCCAGCAGTTTAACGGGGACAGACCTACTCAAATATAATTCACCCCTCCACTTT.

The chain joins TRBV20-1 to TRBJ2-1; 13 positions match TRBD2. The length of the CDR3 is 17 residues. Germline V CDR1 and CDR2: DFQATT, SNEGSKA (reference sequence). After removal of 8 bases from V and 1 base from J, the junction contained 11 bases not matched to a gene. The CDR3: CSLGLAGAGVSYNEQFF. CDR3 sequence (DNA): TGCAGTCTAGGACTAGCGGGGGCCGGGGTGTCCTACAATGAGCAGTTCTTC.

This chain uses TRBV20-1 with TRBJ2-5; D not resolved. CDR1 is DFQATT, CDR2 SNEGSKA, per germline (reference sequence). V shed 1 base and J shed 10 bases, with 22 bases lying between them. The CDR3 covers 15 residues. CDR3 in DNA: TGCAGTGCTAGAGGTGTGAGGTTCGGCCAGCTAAACCAGTACTTC. It codes for CSARGVRFGQLNQYF.

This clonotype was seen just once. The chain joins TRBV15 to TRBJ2-1; 7 bases fit TRBD1. CDR1 and CDR2 from the germline V gene are LNHNV and YYDKDF (reference sequence). The V segment lost 0 bases and the J segment 8 bases; nucleotides outside the gene matches: 4. CDR3 size: 14 residues. CDR3 nucleotide sequence: TGTGCCACCAGCAGAGAACAGGGGCGCGATGAGCAGTTCTTC. It codes for CATSREQGRDEQFF. Based on the CDR3 plus reference TRBV15 and TRBJ2-1, the full variable domain is DAMVIQNPRYQVTQFGKPVTLSCSQTLNHNVMYWYQQKSSQAPKLLFHYYDKDFNNEADTPDNFQSRRPNTSFCFLDIRSPGLGDTAMYLCATSREQGRDEQFFGPGTRLTVL.

This sequence joins TRBV20-1 and TRBJ2-1; 8 positions match TRBD1. The germline CDR1 and CDR2 sequences are DFQATT and SNEGSKA (reference sequence). This CDR3 is built from 13 residues. Trimming at V came to 6 bases and at J to 10 bases, leaving 11 bases not matched to a gene. DNA for the CDR3: TGCAGTGCCACGGGACAGGTTATGTACGAGCAGTTCTTC. Encoded protein: CSATGQVMYEQFF.

In its sample, this clonotype was seen many times. DNA for the CDR3: TGTGCCAGCAGCGTAGGATGGAATGAGCAGTTCTTC. This encodes CASSVGWNEQFF. The J gene is TRBJ2-1, the V gene TRBV9, with unresolved D. The length of the CDR3 is 12 residues. The V end was cut by 0 bases, the J end by 7 bases, with 5 bases between. The germline gives CDR1 SGDLS, CDR2 YYNGEE.

V and J are TRBV6-2 or TRBV6-3 and TRBJ2-7, with 9 bases lining up with TRBD1. CDR1 MNHEY and CDR2 SVGEGT come from the germline V gene. The CDR3 consists of 13 residues. V lost 6 bases, J lost 5 bases, and 5 bases stayed unmatched. The CDR3 is CASRGTGKDEQYF. Here the CDR3 DNA reads TGTGCCAGCAGAGGGACAGGGAAGGACGAGCAGTACTTC.

This chain uses TRBV6-1 with TRBJ1-2; D is unresolved. Trimming removed 1 base from V and 2 bases from J, with 11 bases in between. This CDR3 comprises 15 residues. CDR1 is MNHNS and CDR2 is SASEGT in the germline V gene. The CDR3 nucleotides read TGTGCCAGCAGTGAAGGGCGGTCACTCAACTATGGCTACACCTTC. It translates to CASSEGRSLNYGYTF.

This clonotype was observed a handful of times. The genes are TRBV29-1 and TRBJ1-1; no definite D call. The germline V gene has CDR1 SQVTM and CDR2 ANQGSEA. Trimming removed 5 bases at V and 5 bases at J, with 18 bases between. The CDR3 contains 14 residues. The CDR3, as DNA: TGCAGCGTTAGGAGACCCCTTACAAAGACTGAAGCTTTCTTT. Protein product: CSVRRPLTKTEAFF.

V is TRBV9 and J is TRBJ2-2, with TRBD1 matching 7 bases. The germline V gene encodes CDR1 SGDLS and CDR2 YYNGEE. V lost 3 bases to trimming and J lost 6 bases; unmatched junction nucleotides: 5. The CDR3 has 14 amino acids. CDR3 in amino acids: CASSARQGSGELFF. The CDR3 nucleotides read TGTGCCAGCAGCGCGAGACAGGGATCCGGGGAGCTGTTTTTT.